The 9 T cell receptor beta chains below come from one sample, sequenced in a study of patients and donors after allogeneic stem cell transplantation. MiXCR, applied by TCRdb to the RT-PCR reads, yields one record per CDR3 protein. The top ten clones hold roughly 60% of a sample with some 1,600 distinct CDR3 sequences, more than 15% of them seen once. The sample taken for sequencing was blood, either unsorted or a sorted T cell fraction (not recorded which). These receptors all stem from a human donor who was either an allogeneic HSCT recipient or a stem cell or donor lymphocyte infusion donor (not recorded which). It is not recorded whose cells these are; they may come from a transplant donor.

Ten or more counts support this clonotype. The chain combines TRBV6-2 or TRBV6-3 with TRBJ2-7; a possible D gene is TRBD2 (5 bases). The length of the CDR3 is 16 residues. The germline V gene has CDR1 MNHEY and CDR2 SVGEGT. Trimming pared 1 base from V and 0 bases from J, leaving 13 bases between. CDR3 in DNA: TGTGCCAGCAGTTACTTAGGCGGTGGGAGCTCCTACGAGCAGTACTTC. Amino acids: CASSYLGGGSSYEQYF.

A word on this clonotype: A read error may produce the germline difference seen at one junction end. The chain links TRBV10-2 to TRBJ2-3, with TRBD1 identical over 7 bases. The CDR3 covers 14 residues. Germline CDR1 WSHSY, CDR2 SAAADI. This CDR3 reads CASSTTGPTNTQYF. In DNA, the CDR3 is TGCGCCAGCAGCACGACAGGGCCCACAAATACGCAGTATTTT.

This clonotype is labeled medium-sized. The chain recombines TRBV27 with TRBJ2-7, with D perhaps matching TRBD1 (5 bases). Germline-derived CDR1 and CDR2 are MNHEY and SMNVEV (reference sequence). Trimming took 4 bases from V and 2 from J, leaving 12 bases between them. This CDR3 region has 14 residues. CDR3 nucleotides: TGTGCCAGCAGTTCCGCTCTGGGGCCCTACGAGCAGTACTTC. Its translation is CASSSALGPYEQYF.

This clonotype is deemed large (0.1 to 1%). The chain combines TRBV4-3 with TRBJ2-7; tentative D call: TRBD2 (6 bases). Germline V gene data show CDR1 as LGHNA and CDR2 as YSLEER. The CDR3 consists of 14 residues. Trimming shortened V by 8 bases and J by 2 bases, and 16 bases separated the two germline ends. The CDR3 DNA sequence: TGCGCCAGCTCACGGGACTTCGGGGCCTACGAGCAGTACTTC. Its protein product is CASSRDFGAYEQYF.

The rearrangement links TRBV7-2 to TRBJ2-2; tentatively, D is TRBD1 or TRBD2 (5 bases each). Trimming cost V 2 bases and J 5 bases, with 6 bases left between them. Germline CDR1 is SGHTA and CDR2 is FQGNSA. There are 13 residues in the CDR3. The CDR3 nucleotides read TGTGCCAGCAGCTTATGGGGGACCGGGGAGCTGTTTTTT. Protein sequence: CASSLWGTGELFF.

This chain uses TRBV11-2 with TRBJ2-5; no clear D gene. Trimming took off 0 bases at V and 4 bases at J, with 6 bases between the two ends. Germline V gene data show CDR1 as SGHAT and CDR2 as FQNNGV. The CDR3 covers 13 residues. The CDR3 region is CASSLDPGETQYF. The CDR3 coding sequence is TGTGCCAGCAGCTTAGATCCCGGAGAGACCCAGTACTTC. Supplemented by reference TRBV11-2 and TRBJ2-5, the full variable domain reads EAGVAQSPRYKIIEKRQSVAFWCNPISGHATLYWYQQILGQGPKLLIQFQNNGVVDDSQLPKDRFSAERLKGVDSTLKIQPAKLEDSAVYLCASSLDPGETQYFGPGTRLLVL.

Note on this clonotype: A clone one base away is much larger, so this may be a read error. This CDR3 is missing its conserved last phenylalanine or tryptophan, likely due to a read error. V is TRBV7-9 and J is TRBJ1-1; TRBD1 matches 7 bases. The CDR3 spans 13 residues. Per germline, CDR1 SEHNR and CDR2 FQNEAQ (reference sequence). Trimming removed 5 bases from V and 5 bases from J; junction bases left unmatched: 5. The CDR3 DNA follows: TGTGCCAGCAGCCGGGGACAGTTGACTGAAGCTTTCTTG. This gives the protein CASSRGQLTEAFL.

This clonotype has ten or more counts. The chain recombines TRBV7-9 with TRBJ1-4, with 9 bases identical to TRBD1. CDR3 size: 15 residues. V dropped 5 bases and J dropped 5; count of bases not matched to a gene: 6. CDR1 and CDR2 (germline): SEHNR, FQNEAQ (reference sequence). This CDR3 reads CASSPDRGKNEKLFF. CDR3 coding DNA: TGTGCCAGCAGCCCCGACAGGGGGAAGAATGAAAAACTGTTTTTT.

This clonotype is categorized as medium-sized. The chain has TRBV12-3 or TRBV12-4 and TRBJ1-1; maybe TRBD1 (5 bases). CDR3 length: 13 residues. Between the trimmed V and J ends, which lost 5 bases and 3 bases, there was a span of 10 bases. The CDR3 region is CASSLAGYTEAFF. The CDR3 nucleotides are TGTGCCAGCAGTCTCGCAGGGTACACTGAAGCTTTCTTT.